The 29 T cell receptor beta chains presented below share a single source sample, sequenced in a study of T cells in Graves' hyperthyroidism and ophthalmopathy. TCR beta CDR3 sequences were amplified from RNA transcripts. First-round RT-PCR targeting the TCR CDR3 was performed with the HTBI primer set. One entry per CDR3 protein, called by TCRdb with MiXCR from the multiplex PCR reads. The sample lists under 350,000 distinct CDR3 sequences; 15% to 20% were seen once. Sequenced: blood. Receptors were obtained from a woman between 50 and 59 years old with Graves' hyperthyroidism.

This rearrangement joins TRBV4-1 to TRBJ1-1; D unclear. In germline, CDR1 is MGHRA, CDR2 YSYEKL. The CDR3 extends over 12 amino acids. The V and J ends lost 2 bases and 5 bases respectively, with 6 bases between them. For the CDR3, the DNA is TGCGCCAGCAGCCAAATTGGGACTGAAGCTTTCTTT. It encodes CASSQIGTEAFF.

This clonotype was counted at least ten times. This chain links TRBV27 with TRBJ1-1; no reliable D call. Germline assignment: CDR1 MNHEY and CDR2 SMNVEV (reference sequence). Trimming removed 4 bases from V and 1 base from J, with 10 bases in between. The CDR3 consists of 14 residues. CDR3 bases: TGTGCCAGCAGTTGGGCGGGTCGGAACACTGAAGCTTTCTTT. Translated, it gives CASSWAGRNTEAFF.

The sample holds many counts of this clonotype. The V call is TRBV2, the J call TRBJ2-7; no clear D gene. Trimming took 4 bases from V and 7 from J, leaving 11 bases between them. This CDR3 has 12 residues. CDR1 is SNHLY and CDR2 is FYNNEI in the germline V gene. The DNA for the CDR3 is TGTGCCAGCAGTGCTATGGTGGGGGAGCAGTACTTC. Residues: CASSAMVGEQYF.

In its sample, this clonotype was seen many times. The chain uses TRBV18 and TRBJ1-1; D is unclear. Germline loops: CDR1 KGHSH, CDR2 LQKENI. The CDR3 totals 14 residues. The V and J ends lost 4 bases and 1 base respectively, with 10 bases between them. CDR3 amino acids: CASSQSDGNTEAFF. Written as DNA, the CDR3 is TGTGCCAGCTCACAATCGGACGGGAACACTGAAGCTTTCTTT. The whole variable domain, filled in from reference TRBV18 and TRBJ1-1, reads NAGVMQNPRHLVRRRGQEARLRCSPMKGHSHVYWYRQLPEEGLKFMVYLQKENIIDESGMPKERFSAEFPKEGPSILRIQQVVRGDSAAYFCASSQSDGNTEAFFGQGTRLTVV.

This clonotype appeared many times. CDR3 DNA sequence: TGTGCCAGCAGTTCTAGTAGCGGAAACCCCTACGAGCAGTACTTC. Protein sequence: CASSSSSGNPYEQYF. The gene calls are TRBV12-3 or TRBV12-4 and TRBJ2-7, with D tentatively TRBD2 (6 bases). The V end lost 4 bases, the J end lost 2 bases, and 15 bases lay between the germline ends. The CDR3 contains 15 residues.

On this clonotype: The conserved closing phenylalanine or tryptophan is absent in this CDR3, likely reflecting a read error. The chain employs TRBV7-9 and TRBJ1-1; 10 bases are shared with TRBD1. The V gene's germline CDR1 is SEHNR and CDR2 FQNEAQ (reference sequence). Trimming at V came to 5 bases and at J to 0 bases, leaving 0 bases not matched to a gene. The CDR3 is made up of 14 amino acids. This chain's CDR3 is CASSGTGVNTEAFL. CDR3 in DNA: TGTGCCAGCAGCGGGACAGGGGTGAACACTGAAGCTTTCCTT.

This clonotype was observed at least ten times. V is TRBV2 and J is TRBJ2-5, with 10 bases fitting TRBD2. This CDR3 comprises 12 residues. V shed 8 bases, J shed 5 bases, and the junction held 2 bases outside the gene matches. From germline, CDR1 is SNHLY and CDR2 FYNNEI. The CDR3 spells CASGLAVETQYF. The CDR3 region has the DNA TGTGCCAGCGGACTAGCGGTGGAGACCCAGTACTTC.

This chain uses TRBV5-1 with TRBJ2-2; TRBD1 aligns across 8 bases. V was clipped by 4 bases and J by 6 bases; unmatched bases: 8. From germline, CDR1 is SGHRS and CDR2 YFSETQ. The CDR3 extends over 15 amino acids. Here the CDR3 DNA reads TGCGCCAGCAGCCCGAGACAGGGGTCATCCGGGGAGCTGTTTTTT. Protein product: CASSPRQGSSGELFF.

The chain employs TRBV4-1 and TRBJ2-1; D ambiguous. Germline CDR1 MGHRA, CDR2 YSYEKL. Trimming took 3 bases from V and 14 from J, leaving 14 bases between them. The length of the CDR3 is 12 residues. The CDR3 reads CASSHQSGLEFF. CDR3 in DNA: TGCGCCAGCAGCCATCAATCCGGATTAGAGTTCTTC.

This clonotype was detected ten times or more. The V call is TRBV2, the J call TRBJ2-5, with D perhaps assigned TRBD1 or TRBD2 (5 bases each). Trimming pared 8 bases from V and 0 bases from J, leaving 10 bases between. The CDR3 consists of 13 residues. Germline loops: CDR1 SNHLY, CDR2 FYNNEI. The CDR3, as DNA: TGTGCCAGCGGGACGTTTTACCAAGAGACCCAGTACTTC. It specifies CASGTFYQETQYF.

The chain joins TRBV5-5 to TRBJ1-1; 9 bases match TRBD1. This CDR3 contains 13 residues. V lost 2 bases to trimming and J lost 8 bases; unmatched junction nucleotides: 4. Germline loops: CDR1 SGHKS, CDR2 YYEKEE (reference sequence). The CDR3: CASSFGDREEAFF. For the CDR3, the DNA is TGTGCCAGCAGCTTTGGGGACAGGGAGGAAGCTTTCTTT.

This clonotype was found many times. The chain uses TRBV20-1 and TRBJ2-1, with 11 bases fitting TRBD2. The CDR3 loop spans 15 amino acids. Unmatched junction bases numbered 2, after V lost 0 bases and J lost 4 bases. The germline V gene has CDR1 DFQATT and CDR2 SNEGSKA (reference sequence). CDR3 DNA sequence: TGCAGTGCTAGAGACCGACTAGCGGGGTACAATGAGCAGTTCTTC. Encoded protein: CSARDRLAGYNEQFF.

This rearrangement joins TRBV29-1 to TRBJ1-1; D uncertain. This CDR3 contains 13 residues. CDR1 and CDR2 from the germline V gene are SQVTM and ANQGSEA. Trimming left V 7 bases short and J 0 bases short, with 12 bases between. The CDR3 loop reads CSALRSMNTEAFF. CDR3 nucleotide sequence: TGCAGCGCTCTCAGGAGCATGAACACTGAAGCTTTCTTT.

This clonotype was seen ten or more times. The V gene is TRBV7-6, the J gene TRBJ1-1; TRBD1 aligns across 9 bases. V lost 2 bases, J lost 4 bases, and 11 bases stayed unmatched. Germline lookup yields CDR1 SGHVS and CDR2 FNYEAQ. The CDR3 extends over 17 amino acids. In nucleotides, the CDR3 is TGTGCCAGCAGCTTAAAGGAGGACAGGGGAGGGTCCACTGAAGCTTTCTTT. Translation gives CASSLKEDRGGSTEAFF.

The rearrangement uses TRBV5-6 and TRBJ2-1; 9 positions match TRBD2. V trimming: 0 bases; J trimming: 5 bases; junction bases outside the gene matches: 6. The germline CDR1 and CDR2 sequences are SGHDT and YYEEEE. CDR3 length: 16 amino acids. CDR3 loop: CASSLEGGRADNEQFF. In nucleotides, the CDR3 is TGTGCCAGCAGCTTGGAGGGCGGGAGGGCGGACAATGAGCAGTTCTTC.

This clonotype was recorded many times. V and J are TRBV28 and TRBJ1-5; D may be TRBD1 (6 bases). Germline V gene data show CDR1 as MDHEN and CDR2 as SYDVKM. The V end lost 5 bases, the J end lost 0 bases, and 14 bases lay between the germline ends. This CDR3 region has 16 residues. For the CDR3, the DNA is TGTGCCAGCAGTCCTGGGAGCAGGGGTAGCAATCAGCCCCAGCATTTT. Translated: CASSPGSRGSNQPQHF.

V and J are TRBV6-1 and TRBJ2-7, with 9 bases aligning to TRBD1. The CDR3 loop spans 15 amino acids. Germline assignment: CDR1 MNHNS and CDR2 SASEGT. J gave up 1 base and V 7 bases, and 8 bases lay outside the gene matches. CDR3 sequence (DNA): TGTGCCAGCACCGGGGGGACAGGGTTATCCTACGAGCAGTACTTC. As protein: CASTGGTGLSYEQYF.

This clonotype has only a few counts. The chain recombines TRBV7-9 with TRBJ1-2; 9 nucleotides line up with TRBD1. The V segment lost 1 base and the J segment 4 bases; nucleotides outside the gene matches: 1. Germline V lookup: CDR1 SEHNR, CDR2 FQNEAQ (reference sequence). This CDR3 comprises 14 residues. Here the CDR3 DNA reads TGTGCCAGCAGCTTAGGGGACAGGGTCTATGGCTACACCTTC. Translating gives CASSLGDRVYGYTF.

This clonotype was counted between two and nine times. The chain couples TRBV20-1 to TRBJ2-3; D possibly corresponds to TRBD2 (6 bases). Trimming shortened V by 5 bases and J by 2 bases, and 14 bases separated the two germline ends. Germline V gene lookup returns CDR1 DFQATT and CDR2 SNEGSKA (reference sequence). The CDR3 is made up of 14 amino acids. CDR3 sequence (DNA): TGCAGTGCTCCCCCCGGGGGACTCACAGATACGCAGTATTTT. Its protein product is CSAPPGGLTDTQYF.

This clonotype occurred a few times. CDR3 sequence: CASSGYFRDNTGELFF. In DNA form, the CDR3 reads TGTGCCAGCAGTGGGTACTTCAGGGACAACACCGGGGAGCTGTTTTTT. The chain couples TRBV12-3 or TRBV12-4 to TRBJ2-2; D is tentatively TRBD1 or TRBD2 (5 bases each). Trimming took 5 bases from V and 2 from J, leaving 15 bases between them. The CDR3 runs 16 residues.

This clonotype was counted a few times. V is TRBV5-1 and J is TRBJ1-2, with 8 nucleotides matching TRBD1. The junction had 14 bases not matched to a gene; V was cut back by 1 base and J by 6 bases. The germline CDR1 and CDR2 sequences are SGHRS and YFSETQ. There are 17 residues in the CDR3. CDR3 loop: CASSLLSGGQGVNGYTF. In DNA, the CDR3 is TGCGCCAGCAGCTTGTTGTCCGGCGGACAGGGAGTTAATGGCTACACCTTC.

This clonotype was seen a handful of times. The genes are TRBV7-8 and TRBJ2-3; no clear D. The germline V gene has CDR1 SGHVS and CDR2 FQNEAQ. Trimming took 1 base from V and 4 from J, leaving 9 bases between them. The CDR3 spans 14 residues. The DNA of the CDR3 is TGTGCCAGCAGCTTAGAAACTCCCTCAGATACGCAGTATTTT. Amino acids: CASSLETPSDTQYF.

This chain links TRBV20-1 with TRBJ1-5, with a weak D call TRBD1 (5 bases). Trimming stripped 1 base from V and 1 base from J, with 14 bases between. CDR3 length: 16 residues. Germline assignment: CDR1 DFQATT and CDR2 SNEGSKA (reference sequence). CDR3: CSARVAGEGSNQPQHF. For the CDR3, the DNA is TGCAGTGCTAGAGTTGCCGGCGAGGGGAGCAATCAGCCCCAGCATTTT.

This clonotype was found many times. The genes are TRBV2 and TRBJ2-2, with D unresolved. Trimming took off 7 bases at V and 6 bases at J, with 15 bases between the two ends. CDR1 is SNHLY and CDR2 is FYNNEI in the germline V gene. The CDR3 has 14 amino acids. The CDR3 DNA is TGTGCCAGCAAGGGCGGATCTAGGGCCGGGGAGCTGTTTTTT. Translated: CASKGGSRAGELFF.

This clonotype was recorded a few times. The chain combines TRBV6-2 or TRBV6-3 with TRBJ2-7; TRBD1 agrees at 10 bases. The length of the CDR3 is 15 residues. Germline V gene lookup returns CDR1 MNHEY and CDR2 SVGEGT. With 6 bases clipped from V and 6 bases from J, the junction kept 11 bases outside the gene matches. The CDR3 nucleotides read TGTGCCAGCAGCCCGCCGGGGACAGGGGCGTCCGAGCAGTACTTC. Protein sequence: CASSPPGTGASEQYF.

This chain uses TRBV5-1 with TRBJ2-2, with D possibly being TRBD2 (6 bases). The CDR3 contains 16 residues. V was pared by 4 bases and J by 5 bases, with 18 bases between. The germline CDR1 and CDR2 sequences are SGHRS and YFSETQ. In DNA form, the CDR3 reads TGCGCCAGCAGCACGGTTGGTCGCGGGGAGACCGGGGAGCTGTTTTTT. This encodes CASSTVGRGETGELFF.

In its sample, this clonotype was seen many times. V gene TRBV5-6 combines with J gene TRBJ2-3, with a possible D match to TRBD2 (6 bases). Germline V gene data show CDR1 as SGHDT and CDR2 as YYEEEE. Trimming cost V 5 bases and J 0 bases, with 16 bases left between them. This CDR3 contains 16 residues. CDR3 coding DNA: TGTGCCAGCAGATACGGGGGAGTACTTAGCACAGATACGCAGTATTTT. Translating gives CASRYGGVLSTDTQYF.

V gene TRBV6-1 combines with J gene TRBJ1-5, with 7 nucleotides matching TRBD1. The length of the CDR3 is 15 residues. The J segment lost 6 bases and the V segment lost 0 bases, leaving 5 bases of the junction unmatched. Germline CDR1 reads MNHNS; CDR2 reads SASEGT. CDR3 protein: CASSEAPGGIQPQHF. The CDR3 DNA reads as TGTGCCAGCAGTGAAGCGCCAGGGGGTATTCAGCCCCAGCATTTT.

The chain couples TRBV14 to TRBJ1-1, with TRBD1 matching over 12 bases. V trimming: 4 bases; J trimming: 6 bases; junction bases outside the gene matches: 3. The germline CDR1 and CDR2 sequences are SGHDN and FVKESK. This CDR3 region has 14 residues. The CDR3, as DNA: TGTGCCAGCAGCCGATGGGACAGGGGGCCTGAAGCTTTCTTT. Amino acids: CASSRWDRGPEAFF. The full variable domain, in which reference TRBV14 and TRBJ1-1 provide the parts outside the CDR3, is EAGVTQFPSHSVIEKGQTVTLRCDPISGHDNLYWYRRVMGKEIKFLLHFVKESKQDESGMPNNRFLAERTGGTYSTLKVQPAELEDSGVYFCASSRWDRGPEAFFGQGTRLTVV.